This TCR beta chain originates from a study of blood T cell repertoires in COVID-19. CDR1 and CDR2 (germline): MDHEN, SYDVKM. CDR3 length: 15 residues. V was clipped by 6 bases and J by 7 bases, with 22 bases between them. Here immunoSEQ multiplex PCR was the method, and the copy in TCRdb shows in-frame clones only, minus some. In the table there are 200,000 to 250,000 clones, 92% of which are singletons. The rearrangement joins TRBV28 to TRBJ2-7; TRBD2 might be the D (6 bases). Sequenced: peripheral blood. The sequence was collected from a man under 40 with acute or convalescent COVID-19. Written as DNA, the CDR3 is TGTGCCAGCAGCCGCCGGCAGGGCCTTGGGGGGGAGCAGTACTTC. Translated: CASSRRQGLGGEQYF.